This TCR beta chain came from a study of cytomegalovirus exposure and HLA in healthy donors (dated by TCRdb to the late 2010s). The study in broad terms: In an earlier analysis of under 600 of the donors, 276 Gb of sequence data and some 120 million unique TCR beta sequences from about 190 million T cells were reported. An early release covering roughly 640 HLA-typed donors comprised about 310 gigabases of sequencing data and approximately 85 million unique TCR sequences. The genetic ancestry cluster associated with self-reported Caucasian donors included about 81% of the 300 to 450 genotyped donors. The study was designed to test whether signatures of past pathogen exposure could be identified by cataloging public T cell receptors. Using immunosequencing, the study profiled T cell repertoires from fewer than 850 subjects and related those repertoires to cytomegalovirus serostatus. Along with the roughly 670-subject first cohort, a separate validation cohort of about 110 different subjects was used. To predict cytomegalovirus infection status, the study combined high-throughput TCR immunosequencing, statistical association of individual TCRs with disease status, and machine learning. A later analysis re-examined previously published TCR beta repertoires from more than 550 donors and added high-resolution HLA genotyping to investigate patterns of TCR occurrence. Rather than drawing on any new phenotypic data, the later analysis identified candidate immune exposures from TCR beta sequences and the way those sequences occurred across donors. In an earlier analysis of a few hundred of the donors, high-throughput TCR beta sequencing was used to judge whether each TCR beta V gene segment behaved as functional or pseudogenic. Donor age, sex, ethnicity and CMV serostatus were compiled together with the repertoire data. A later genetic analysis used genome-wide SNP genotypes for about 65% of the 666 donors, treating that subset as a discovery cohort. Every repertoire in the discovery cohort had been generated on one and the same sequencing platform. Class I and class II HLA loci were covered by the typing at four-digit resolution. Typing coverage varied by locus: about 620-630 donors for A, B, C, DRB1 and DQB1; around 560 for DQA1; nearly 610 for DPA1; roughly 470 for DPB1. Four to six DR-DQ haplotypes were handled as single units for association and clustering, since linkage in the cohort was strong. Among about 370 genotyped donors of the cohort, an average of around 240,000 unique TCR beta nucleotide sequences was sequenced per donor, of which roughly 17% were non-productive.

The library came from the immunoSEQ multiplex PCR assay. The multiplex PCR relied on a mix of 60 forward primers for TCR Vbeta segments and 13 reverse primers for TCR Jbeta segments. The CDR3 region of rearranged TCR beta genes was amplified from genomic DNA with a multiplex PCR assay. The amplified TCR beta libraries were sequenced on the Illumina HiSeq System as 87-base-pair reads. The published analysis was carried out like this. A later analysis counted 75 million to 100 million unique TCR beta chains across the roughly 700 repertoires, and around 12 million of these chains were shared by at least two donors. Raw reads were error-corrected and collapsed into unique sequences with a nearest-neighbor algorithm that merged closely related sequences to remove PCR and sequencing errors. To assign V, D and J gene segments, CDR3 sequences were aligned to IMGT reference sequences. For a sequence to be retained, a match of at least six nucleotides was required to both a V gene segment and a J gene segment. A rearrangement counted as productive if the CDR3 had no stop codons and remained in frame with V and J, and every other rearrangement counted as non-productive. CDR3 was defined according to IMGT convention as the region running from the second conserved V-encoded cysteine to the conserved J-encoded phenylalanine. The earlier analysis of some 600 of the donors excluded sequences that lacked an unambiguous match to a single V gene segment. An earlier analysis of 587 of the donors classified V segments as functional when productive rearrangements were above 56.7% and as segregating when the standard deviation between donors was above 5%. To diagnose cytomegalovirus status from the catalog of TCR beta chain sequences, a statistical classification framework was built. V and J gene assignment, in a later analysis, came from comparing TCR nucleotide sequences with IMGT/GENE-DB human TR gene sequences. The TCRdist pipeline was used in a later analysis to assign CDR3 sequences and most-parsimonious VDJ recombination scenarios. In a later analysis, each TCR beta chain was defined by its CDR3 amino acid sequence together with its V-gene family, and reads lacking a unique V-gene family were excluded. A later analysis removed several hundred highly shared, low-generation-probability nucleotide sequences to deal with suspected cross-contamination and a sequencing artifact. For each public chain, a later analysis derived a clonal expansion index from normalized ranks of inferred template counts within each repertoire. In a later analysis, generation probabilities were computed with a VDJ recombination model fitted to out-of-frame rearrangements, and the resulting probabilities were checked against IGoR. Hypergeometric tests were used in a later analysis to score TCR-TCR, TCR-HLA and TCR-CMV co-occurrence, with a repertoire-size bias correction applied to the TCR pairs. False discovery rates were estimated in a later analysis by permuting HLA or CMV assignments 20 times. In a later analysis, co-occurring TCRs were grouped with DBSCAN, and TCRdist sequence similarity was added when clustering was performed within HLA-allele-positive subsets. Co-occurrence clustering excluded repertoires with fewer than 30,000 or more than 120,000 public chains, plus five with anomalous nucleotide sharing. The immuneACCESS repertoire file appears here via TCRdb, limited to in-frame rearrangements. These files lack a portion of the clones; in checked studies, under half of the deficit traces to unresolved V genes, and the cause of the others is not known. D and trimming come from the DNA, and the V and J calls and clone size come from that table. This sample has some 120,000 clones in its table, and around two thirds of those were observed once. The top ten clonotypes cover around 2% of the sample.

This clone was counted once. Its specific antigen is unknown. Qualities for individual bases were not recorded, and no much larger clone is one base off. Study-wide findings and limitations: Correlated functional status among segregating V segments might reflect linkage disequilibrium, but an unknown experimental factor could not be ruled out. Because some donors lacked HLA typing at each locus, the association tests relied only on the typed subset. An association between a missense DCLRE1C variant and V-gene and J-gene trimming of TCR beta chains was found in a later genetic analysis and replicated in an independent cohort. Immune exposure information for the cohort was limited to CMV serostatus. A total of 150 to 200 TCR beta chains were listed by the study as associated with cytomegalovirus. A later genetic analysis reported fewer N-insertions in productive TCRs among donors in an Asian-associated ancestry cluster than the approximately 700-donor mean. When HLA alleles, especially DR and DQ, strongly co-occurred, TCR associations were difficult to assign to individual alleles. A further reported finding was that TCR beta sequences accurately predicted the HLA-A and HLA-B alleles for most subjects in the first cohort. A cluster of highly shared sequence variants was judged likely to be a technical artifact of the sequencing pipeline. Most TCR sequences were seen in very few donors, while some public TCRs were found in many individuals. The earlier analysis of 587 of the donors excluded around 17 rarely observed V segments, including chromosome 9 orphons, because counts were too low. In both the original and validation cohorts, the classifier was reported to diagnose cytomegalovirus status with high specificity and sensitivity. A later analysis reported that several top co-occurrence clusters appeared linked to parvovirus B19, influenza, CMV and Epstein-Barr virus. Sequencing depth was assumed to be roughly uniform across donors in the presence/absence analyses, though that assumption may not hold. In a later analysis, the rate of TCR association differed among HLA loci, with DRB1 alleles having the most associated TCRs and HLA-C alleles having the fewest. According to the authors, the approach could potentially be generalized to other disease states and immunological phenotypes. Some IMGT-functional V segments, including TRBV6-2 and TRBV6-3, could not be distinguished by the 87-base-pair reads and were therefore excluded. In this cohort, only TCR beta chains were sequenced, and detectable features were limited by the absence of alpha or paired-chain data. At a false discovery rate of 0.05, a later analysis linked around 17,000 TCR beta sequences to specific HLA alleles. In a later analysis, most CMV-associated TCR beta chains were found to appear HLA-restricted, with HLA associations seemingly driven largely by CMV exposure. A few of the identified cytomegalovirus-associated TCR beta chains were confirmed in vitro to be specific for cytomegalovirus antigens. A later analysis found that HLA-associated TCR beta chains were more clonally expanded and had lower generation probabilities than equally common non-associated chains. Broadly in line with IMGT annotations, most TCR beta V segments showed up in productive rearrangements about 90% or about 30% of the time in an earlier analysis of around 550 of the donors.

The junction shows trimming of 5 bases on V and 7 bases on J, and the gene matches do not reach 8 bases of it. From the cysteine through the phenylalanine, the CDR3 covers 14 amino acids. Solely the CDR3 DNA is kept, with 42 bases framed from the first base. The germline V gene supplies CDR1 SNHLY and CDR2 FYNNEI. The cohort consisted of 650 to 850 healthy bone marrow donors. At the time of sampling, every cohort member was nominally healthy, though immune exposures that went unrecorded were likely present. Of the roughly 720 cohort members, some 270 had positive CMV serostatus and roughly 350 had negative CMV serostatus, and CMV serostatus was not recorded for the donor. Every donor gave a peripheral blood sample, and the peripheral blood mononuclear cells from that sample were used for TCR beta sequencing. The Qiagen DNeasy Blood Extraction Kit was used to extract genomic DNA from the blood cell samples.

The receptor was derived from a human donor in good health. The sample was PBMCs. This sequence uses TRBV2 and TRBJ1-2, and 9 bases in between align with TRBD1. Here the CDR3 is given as CASSMDYRGLGYTF. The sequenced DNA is TGTGCCAGCAGTATGGATTACAGGGGGCTTGGCTACACCTTC.